This T cell receptor beta chain was sequenced during a study of T cell changes during pregnancy in multiple sclerosis. This clone was counted a single time. Generated by immunoSEQ multiplex PCR, the TCRdb table keeps only in-frame clones and is missing some. The sample consists of about 34,000 clones, under 90% of them appearing once. The sequence was collected from a female donor with multiple sclerosis, enrolled in a pregnancy study. The sample here was CD8+ T cells from peripheral blood mononuclear cells, taken after pregnancy.

This CDR3 reads CASSQGTSQADTQYF. The CDR3, as DNA: TGTGCCAGCAGCCAAGGGACTAGCCAGGCAGATACGCAGTATTTT. The chain uses TRBV14 and TRBJ2-3, with 8 bases lining up with TRBD2. Germline V gene lookup returns CDR1 SGHDN and CDR2 FVKESK. CDR3 size: 15 residues. V shed 1 base and J 4 bases; nucleotides not matched to a gene: 4.